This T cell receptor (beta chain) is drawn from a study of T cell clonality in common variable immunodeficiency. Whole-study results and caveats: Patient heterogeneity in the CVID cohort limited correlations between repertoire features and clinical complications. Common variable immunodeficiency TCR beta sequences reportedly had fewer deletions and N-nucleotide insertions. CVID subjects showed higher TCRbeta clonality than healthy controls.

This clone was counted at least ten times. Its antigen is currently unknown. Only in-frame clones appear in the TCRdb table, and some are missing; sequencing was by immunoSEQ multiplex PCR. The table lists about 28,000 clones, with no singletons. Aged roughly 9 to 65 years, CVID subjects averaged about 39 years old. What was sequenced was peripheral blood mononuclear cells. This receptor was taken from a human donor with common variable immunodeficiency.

The sequenced part of the CDR3 DNA is TGTGCCAGCACGCCGCAGGGGAACACTGAA. Its translation is CASTPQGNTE. In full, the CDR3 reads CASTPQGNTEAFF. The rearrangement joins TRBV2 to TRBJ1-1, with D tentatively TRBD1 (5 bases). The DNA ends 3 residues before the CDR3 does, and the rest of the CDR3 is filled in from the germline J gene. Germline loops: CDR1 SNHLY, CDR2 FYNNEI. The CDR3 has 13 amino acids. Trimming took 7 bases from V and 1 from J, leaving 10 bases between them.